Listed below are T cell receptor beta chains from one sample, sequenced in a study of OX40 agonist ivuxolimab in advanced cancers. Using immunoSEQ multiplex PCR, the repertoire was profiled, and TCRdb retains in-frame clones only, with some absent. The profile shows fewer than 40,000 clones, around 83% of them singletons. The sequencing here drew on CD4+ or CD8+ T cells sorted from blood, taken in a trial of the OX40 agonist ivuxolimab. These receptors came from an adult with an advanced solid tumor such as melanoma, head and neck, liver or kidney cancer. Both conserved end residues are part of each CDR3. D genes are given only for firm matches. Clone size is stated in some rows and not others, as once, few, many or a class when expanded.

clone_size	d_call	v_call	j_call	cdr3_aa	cdr3_nt
NA	TRBD2	TRBV7-2	TRBJ2-2	CASSSPGLAGVSGELFF	TGTGCCAGCAGCTCACCGGGACTAGCGGGAGTTTCGGGGGAGCTGTTTTTT
NA	NA	TRBV10-3	TRBJ2-5	CAISEDPGKETQYF	TGTGCCATCAGTGAGGACCCCGGGAAAGAGACCCAGTACTTC
NA	TRBD1	TRBV6-6	TRBJ1-5	CASSRTGHQPQHF	TGTGCCAGCAGCCGGACAGGCCATCAGCCCCAGCATTTT
NA	NA	TRBV6-1	TRBJ1-1	CASSRGRYEAFF	TGTGCCAGCAGCCGAGGGAGATACGAAGCTTTCTTT
NA	NA	TRBV6-1	TRBJ2-3	CASSLEGSTDTQYF	TGTGCCAGCAGCCTCGAGGGGAGCACAGATACGCAGTATTTT
NA	NA	TRBV7-9	TRBJ2-7	CASSPGVISYEQYF	TGTGCCAGCAGCCCCGGGGTTATATCCTACGAGCAGTACTTC
NA	NA	TRBV19	TRBJ1-5	CASSNPSGDAGNQPQHF	TGTGCCAGTAGTAACCCTTCGGGGGATGCGGGGAATCAGCCCCAGCATTTT
NA	TRBD1	TRBV18	TRBJ1-2	CASSSGQGYGYTF	TGTGCCAGCTCATCGGGACAGGGCTATGGCTACACCTTC
NA	TRBD1	TRBV28	TRBJ2-7	CAISGGVLYEQYF	TGTGCCATTTCAGGGGGAGTACTCTACGAGCAGTACTTC
NA	NA	TRBV5-6	TRBJ1-2	CASSRGTTGYTYGYTF	TGTGCCAGCAGCCGCGGGACGACAGGATACACCTATGGCTACACCTTC
NA	TRBD1	TRBV7-2	TRBJ1-2	CASSRGREGQGYTF	TGTGCCAGCAGCCGTGGGAGGGAGGGACAGGGCTACACCTTC
NA	TRBD1	TRBV28	TRBJ2-5	CASSLSGQGLEETQYF	TGTGCCAGCAGTTTATCGGGACAGGGTCTTGAAGAGACCCAGTACTTC
few	NA	TRBV5-4	TRBJ2-7	CASSLAPGQNYEQYF	TGTGCCAGCAGCTTAGCACCAGGACAAAACTACGAGCAGTACTTC
NA	TRBD2	TRBV7-3	TRBJ2-1	CASSSVVAGYNEQFF	TGTGCCAGCAGCTCGGTCGTAGCGGGGTACAATGAGCAGTTCTTC
NA	NA	TRBV9	TRBJ2-2	CASSVAPIHPGTGELFF	TGTGCCAGCAGCGTAGCTCCCATTCATCCAGGGACCGGGGAGCTGTTTTTT
NA	TRBD2	TRBV9	TRBJ2-3	CASSYIAGLTDTQYF	TGTGCCAGCAGCTATATAGCGGGACTCACAGATACGCAGTATTTT
once	NA	TRBV5-1	TRBJ1-1	CASSLGTAGPDEAFF	TGCGCCAGCAGCTTGGGGACAGCAGGTCCGGATGAAGCTTTCTTT
NA	NA	TRBV2	TRBJ1-1	CASSPDRLNTEAFF	TGTGCCAGCAGCCCCGACAGACTGAACACTGAAGCTTTCTTT
NA	NA	TRBV9	TRBJ1-3	CASSQPGNTIYF	TGTGCCAGCAGCCAGCCTGGAAACACCATATATTTT
NA	TRBD2	TRBV30	TRBJ2-2	CAWKGLSGGLGTGELFF	TGTGCCTGGAAAGGCCTGTCGGGAGGTCTCGGGACCGGGGAGCTGTTTTTT
NA	TRBD2	TRBV10-3	TRBJ2-1	CAISEGQGLAVNEQFF	TGTGCCATCAGTGAGGGGCAAGGACTAGCGGTCAATGAGCAGTTCTTC
NA	TRBD1	TRBV6-1	TRBJ2-7	CASSAWTGSYEQYF	TGTGCCAGCAGTGCTTGGACAGGGTCCTACGAGCAGTACTTC
once	NA	TRBV4-1	TRBJ1-4	CASSQEFGGHGKLFF	TGCGCCAGCAGCCAAGAATTTGGGGGACACGGAAAACTGTTTTTT
few	NA	TRBV5-4	TRBJ2-7	CASSFRGGGEQYF	TGTGCCAGCAGCTTTCGGGGAGGGGGCGAGCAGTACTTC
NA	NA	TRBV13	TRBJ1-2	CASSPGENLYGYTF	TGTGCCAGCAGCCCTGGTGAAAATCTCTATGGCTACACCTTC
once	NA	TRBV6-1	TRBJ1-6	CASSEVTNSPLHF	TGTGCCAGCAGTGAAGTGACCAATTCACCCCTCCACTTT
NA	NA	TRBV27	TRBJ2-2	CASSVGRNTGELFF	TGTGCCAGCAGTGTGGGCCGAAACACCGGGGAGCTGTTTTTT
once	NA	TRBV19	TRBJ1-5	CASRAGGAGQPQHF	TGTGCCAGCCGGGCGGGGGGCGCGGGTCAGCCCCAGCATTTT
NA	NA	TRBV7-2	TRBJ2-3	CASSWAADTQYF	TGTGCCAGCAGCTGGGCGGCAGATACGCAGTATTTT
NA	NA	TRBV19	TRBJ1-4	CASSIRGAEKLFF	TGTGCCAGTAGTATCAGGGGTGCTGAAAAACTGTTTTTT
NA	NA	TRBV18	TRBJ2-7	CASSTTPVYEQYF	TGTGCCAGCTCAACCACGCCGGTCTACGAGCAGTACTTC
NA	NA	TRBV18	TRBJ2-2	CASSPGRGSTGELFF	TGTGCCAGCTCACCGGGAAGGGGGAGTACCGGGGAGCTGTTTTTT
NA	NA	TRBV12-5	TRBJ1-3	CASGPGTFGWDTIYF	TGTGCTAGTGGACCCGGGACCTTCGGCTGGGACACCATATATTTT
NA	TRBD1	TRBV19	TRBJ2-1	CASTKDRSSYNEQFF	TGTGCCAGTACCAAGGACAGGAGCTCCTACAATGAGCAGTTCTTC
NA	NA	TRBV6-4	TRBJ2-3	CASSDSNTDTQYF	TGTGCCAGCAGTGACTCGAACACAGATACGCAGTATTTT
NA	NA	TRBV18	TRBJ1-5	CASSPEVGAGQPQHF	TGTGCCAGCTCACCAGAGGTCGGGGCTGGTCAGCCCCAGCATTTT
once	NA	TRBV27	TRBJ2-4	CASSSTGLGNIQYF	TGTGCCAGCAGTTCGACGGGTTTAGGAAACATTCAGTACTTC
NA	NA	TRBV28	TRBJ1-5	CASSLGGGRTSQPQHF	TGTGCCAGCAGTTTAGGAGGCGGGAGGACTAGTCAGCCCCAGCATTTT
few	TRBD1	TRBV7-2	TRBJ1-1	CASSYLGTGRNTEAFF	TGTGCCAGCAGCTACCTGGGGACAGGGAGGAACACTGAAGCTTTCTTT
NA	TRBD2	TRBV5-4	TRBJ2-5	CASSVQRDTETQYF	TGTGCCAGTTCGGTCCAGCGGGATACAGAGACCCAGTACTTC
NA	NA	TRBV2	TRBJ1-5	CASSEGANQPQHF	TGTGCCAGCAGTGAGGGCGCGAATCAGCCCCAGCATTTT
NA	NA	TRBV28	TRBJ2-1	CASSLSGYFRNEQFF	TGTGCCAGCAGTTTATCGGGCTACTTTCGCAATGAGCAGTTCTTC
NA	NA	TRBV27	TRBJ2-3	CASSLRDTQYF	TGTGCCAGCAGTTTGAGAGATACGCAGTATTTT
NA	NA	TRBV27	TRBJ2-4	CASGDSAAKNIQYF	TGTGCCAGCGGGGACTCGGCAGCCAAAAACATTCAGTACTTC
NA	NA	TRBV5-4	TRBJ2-5	CASSLWQGVETQYF	TGTGCCAGCAGCTTGTGGCAGGGCGTGGAGACCCAGTACTTC
NA	NA	TRBV7-9	TRBJ2-1	CASSSIGEQFF	TGTGCCAGCAGCTCTATAGGTGAGCAGTTCTTC
NA	TRBD2	TRBV7-6	TRBJ2-3	CASSLVLAGGLDTQYF	TGTGCCAGCAGCTTAGTGCTAGCGGGAGGGCTCGATACGCAGTATTTT
NA	NA	TRBV9	TRBJ2-5	CASSPRDYTLVQTQYF	TGTGCCAGCAGCCCTAGGGATTACACTCTCGTCCAGACCCAGTACTTC
NA	NA	TRBV6-5	TRBJ1-1	CAVSSTGNTEAFF	TGTGCCGTATCCTCGACAGGGAACACTGAAGCTTTCTTT
NA	NA	TRBV28	TRBJ1-2	CASSLIQGALGYTF	TGTGCCAGCAGTTTAATCCAGGGAGCACTAGGCTACACCTTC
NA	TRBD1	TRBV18	TRBJ1-2	CASSPRDRHEDGYTF	TGTGCCAGCTCACCAAGGGACAGGCATGAGGATGGCTACACCTTC
NA	NA	TRBV5-1	TRBJ1-3	CASSQTFNSGNTIYF	TGCGCCAGCAGCCAAACCTTCAACTCTGGAAACACCATATATTTT
NA	TRBD2	TRBV6-1	TRBJ2-3	CASREGLAGDTQYF	TGTGCCAGCAGGGAGGGACTAGCGGGAGATACGCAGTATTTT
NA	NA	TRBV19	TRBJ2-1	CASSIEWQNNEQFF	TGTGCCAGTAGTATAGAGTGGCAGAACAATGAGCAGTTCTTC
NA	NA	TRBV7-3	TRBJ2-3	CASSPSGTKVDTQYF	TGTGCCAGCAGCCCCTCCGGCACTAAAGTAGATACGCAGTATTTT
NA	TRBD1	TRBV28	TRBJ2-1	CASSRTGSSYNEQFF	TGTGCCAGCAGTCGGACAGGGAGCTCCTACAATGAGCAGTTCTTC